The 19 T cell receptor beta chains given below trace back to one sample, sequenced in a study of CD8+CD57+ T cells in acquired aplastic anemia (dated by TCRdb to between 2017 and 2018). Sequencing relied on an Illumina HiSeq 2000. TCR beta VDJ combination and CDR3 sequence profiling used genomic DNA as the template. In TCRdb, the public reads were trimmed at Q25 with fastp and aligned with MiXCR, with productive beta chains retained. Identical CDR3 protein sequences are pooled into one entry, listed with their most common genes and DNA. Present in this sample are some 280,000 distinct CDR3 sequences, around 60% of which were seen just once. 7% to 9% of the sample goes to the ten largest clones. Sequenced material: sorted CD4+, CD8+, or CD8+CD57+ T cells (not recorded which) from PBMCs. The receptor set was obtained from a human donor with severe aplastic anemia or a healthy control (not recorded which).

Remarks on this clonotype: A much larger clone lies one base from this, so it may be a read error. This chain links TRBV19 with TRBJ1-1, with 8 bases aligning to TRBD1. The junction had 5 bases not matched to a gene; V was cut back by 7 bases and J by 4 bases. The CDR3 sequence is 13 residues long. CDR1 is LNHDA, CDR2 SQIVND, per germline (reference sequence). The CDR3 is CASTGGRGTEAFF. CDR3 nucleotide sequence: TGTGCCAGTACAGGGGGCAGGGGCACTGAAGCTTTCTTT.

In the case of this clonotype: An end of the junction does not agree with germline; a read error may underlie this. The chain employs TRBV20-1 and TRBJ2-6, with D possibly TRBD2 on 6 matching bases. The CDR3 has 11 amino acids. The V gene's germline CDR1 is DFQATT and CDR2 SNEGSKA (reference sequence). In DNA, the CDR3 is TGCAGTGCTAGCGGGGGATACACTGAAGCTTTC. It codes for CSASGGYTEAF.

V usage is TRBV20-1 and J usage is TRBJ2-7; D is unclear. Germline CDR1 reads DFQATT; CDR2 reads SNEGSKA (reference sequence). CDR3 length: 15 amino acids. V was trimmed by 6 bases and J by 2 bases, leaving 20 bases between them. The CDR3 region is CSAPVYGVSAYEQYF. CDR3 sequence (DNA): TGCAGTGCCCCGGTGTATGGGGTAAGTGCCTACGAGCAGTACTTC.

The chain links TRBV2 to TRBJ1-5, with D maybe TRBD1 (5 bases). Trimming removed 6 bases at V and 4 bases at J, with 16 bases between. The CDR3 has 15 amino acids. Germline lookup yields CDR1 SNHLY and CDR2 FYNNEI. CDR3 DNA: TGTGCCAGCAGCGGGACTCCCTTCACGAATCAGCCCCAGCATTTT. The encoded protein is CASSGTPFTNQPQHF.

The chain recombines TRBV7-9 with TRBJ1-2; TRBD1 agrees at 9 bases. This CDR3 contains 16 residues. Germline V gene data show CDR1 as SEHNR and CDR2 as FQNEAQ (reference sequence). J was trimmed by 6 bases and V by 3 bases; bases with no gene match: 11. DNA of the CDR3: TGTGCCAGCAGCTTGATGCCGGACAGGGGATGGGATGGCTACACCTTC. Translated: CASSLMPDRGWDGYTF. Combining the CDR3 with reference TRBV7-9 and TRBJ1-2 gives the whole variable domain DTGVSQNPRHKITKRGQNVTFRCDPISEHNRLYWYRQTLGQGPEFLTYFQNEAQLEKSRLLSDRFSAERPKGSFSTLEIQRTEQGDSAMYLCASSLMPDRGWDGYTFGSGTRLTVV.

CDR3 in amino acids: CASSSVAEAFF. CDR3 in DNA: TGTGCCAGCAGCTCGGTAGCTGAAGCTTTCTTT. The chain is built from TRBV7-9 and TRBJ1-1; D not resolved. Trimming shortened V by 4 bases and J by 6 bases, and 6 bases separated the two germline ends. Germline CDR1 reads SEHNR; CDR2 reads FQNEAQ (reference sequence). The CDR3 consists of 11 residues. The variable domain in full, completed from reference TRBV7-9 and TRBJ1-1, reads DTGVSQNPRHKITKRGQNVTFRCDPISEHNRLYWYRQTLGQGPEFLTYFQNEAQLEKSRLLSDRFSAERPKGSFSTLEIQRTEQGDSAMYLCASSSVAEAFFGQGTRLTVV.

The chain links TRBV10-3 to TRBJ1-1, with D unclear. Germline V gives CDR1 ENHRY, CDR2 SYGVKD. This CDR3 has 13 amino acids. The ends were cut back, 0 bases at V and 3 bases at J, with 5 bases in the middle. The CDR3 reads CAISESMDTEAFF. The CDR3 DNA reads as TGTGCCATCAGTGAGTCGATGGACACTGAAGCTTTCTTT.

The rearrangement joins TRBV7-2 to TRBJ2-1, with a weak D call TRBD2 (6 bases). This CDR3 has 14 amino acids. From germline, CDR1 is SGHTA and CDR2 FQGNSA. Trimming shortened V by 2 bases and J by 10 bases, and 15 bases separated the two germline ends. The CDR3 DNA follows: TGTGCCAGCAGCTTATCCATCCCGGCGGGGGAGCAGTTCTTC. Residues: CASSLSIPAGEQFF.

CDR3 region: CASTLYPRGYGYTF. The CDR3 nucleotides read TGTGCCAGTACCCTATATCCTAGGGGCTATGGCTACACCTTC. The rearrangement links TRBV19 to TRBJ1-2, with D perhaps matching TRBD1 (5 bases). The CDR3 length is 14 residues. Germline V lookup: CDR1 LNHDA, CDR2 SQIVND (reference sequence). The V end lost 7 bases, the J end lost 4 bases, and 16 bases lay between the germline ends.

The chain carries TRBV9 and TRBJ1-2, with TRBD1 as a possible D gene (6 bases). Germline values: CDR1 SGDLS, CDR2 YYNGEE. CDR3 length: 15 amino acids. V lost 1 base and J lost 4, with 14 bases in between. The chain's CDR3 is CASSVQDSFSYGYTF. The DNA of the CDR3 is TGTGCCAGCAGCGTACAGGACAGTTTCTCCTATGGCTACACCTTC.

V usage is TRBV29-1 and J usage is TRBJ1-2; D is undetermined. Germline V gene lookup returns CDR1 SQVTM and CDR2 ANQGSEA. Trimming stripped 3 bases from V and 4 bases from J, with 9 bases between. The CDR3 loop spans 12 amino acids. In DNA form, the CDR3 reads TGCAGCGTTGACAGCGCCGTCTATGGCTACACCTTC. Its protein is CSVDSAVYGYTF.

The J gene is TRBJ2-7, the V gene TRBV7-2; 9 bases agree with TRBD2. From germline, CDR1 is SGHTA and CDR2 FQGNSA. CDR3 length equals 14 residues. Trimming removed 1 base from V and 7 bases from J; junction bases left unmatched: 5. The CDR3 region is CASSLVSGRREQYF. In nucleotides, the CDR3 is TGTGCCAGCAGCTTAGTTAGCGGGAGACGGGAGCAGTACTTC.

The chain combines TRBV6-5 with TRBJ2-7; 7 nucleotides agree with TRBD1. The CDR3 has 15 residues. V lost 6 bases and J lost 0; bases outside the gene matches: 8. In germline, CDR1 is MNHEY, CDR2 SVGAGI. CDR3 DNA: TGTGCCAGCAGCAAGGACAGGAAAAGCTCCTACGAGCAGTACTTC. Its translation: CASSKDRKSSYEQYF.

The chain employs TRBV2 and TRBJ1-5; 8 bases fit TRBD1. Germline V CDR1 and CDR2: SNHLY, FYNNEI. The CDR3 is 14 amino acids. The trim removed 3 bases at V and 4 bases at J, leaving 2 bases unmatched. In DNA, the CDR3 is TGTGCCAGCAGTGATCGACAGGGGAATCAGCCCCAGCATTTT. Translated, it gives CASSDRQGNQPQHF.

The chain is built from TRBV7-3 and TRBJ2-3; weak D call: TRBD1 (5 bases). The germline V gene encodes CDR1 SGHTA and CDR2 FQGTGA. With 2 bases removed from V and 1 base from J, the gap between germline ends came to 19 bases. This CDR3 comprises 18 residues. The chain's CDR3 is CASSLGRVGQGGTDTQYF. The CDR3 region has the DNA TGTGCCAGCAGCTTAGGCCGGGTGGGTCAGGGTGGCACAGATACGCAGTATTTT.

The J gene is TRBJ1-4, the V gene TRBV2; D might be TRBD1 (5 bases). Trimming took 6 bases from V and 6 from J, leaving 8 bases between them. The CDR3 sequence is 12 residues long. CDR1 SNHLY and CDR2 FYNNEI come from the germline V gene. CDR3 nucleotide sequence: TGTGCCAGCAGGGGACGGGATGAAAAACTGTTTTTT. It translates to CASRGRDEKLFF.

This clonotype appeared a single time. The chain recombines TRBV19 with TRBJ1-1, with 7 bases lining up with TRBD1. Germline lookup yields CDR1 LNHDA and CDR2 SQIVND (reference sequence). This CDR3 comprises 15 residues. Trimming took 2 bases from V and 1 from J; bases not matched to a gene: 4. The CDR3 DNA reads TGTGCCAGTAGTATAACCAGGACAGGGAACACTGAAGCTTTCTTT. Protein sequence: CASSITRTGNTEAFF. Full variable domain (rest looked up from reference TRBV19 and TRBJ1-1): DGGITQSPKYLFRKEGQNVTLSCEQNLNHDAMYWYRQDPGQGLRLIYYSQIVNDFQKGDIAEGYSVSREKKESFPLTVTSAQKNPTAFYLCASSITRTGNTEAFFGQGTRLTVV.

The rearrangement links TRBV19 to TRBJ2-7; 11 bases map to TRBD2. The germline V gene has CDR1 LNHDA and CDR2 SQIVND (reference sequence). This CDR3 is built from 15 residues. The ends lost 9 bases at V and 3 bases at J; junction bases unmatched: 10. CDR3 bases: TGTGCCAGCAGTTCGACTAGCGGGAACAACTACGAGCAGTACTTC. Translating it yields CASSSTSGNNYEQYF.

Of note for this clonotype: The junction and the germline gene differ at one end; a read error may be behind it. The chain links TRBV7-9 to TRBJ1-2; 9 positions agree with TRBD1. The CDR3 covers 12 residues. The germline gives CDR1 SEHNR, CDR2 FQNEAQ (reference sequence). DNA for the CDR3: TGTCCCAGCAGCCCAGGACAGGGGGGCTACACCTTC. Translated, it gives CPSSPGQGGYTF.